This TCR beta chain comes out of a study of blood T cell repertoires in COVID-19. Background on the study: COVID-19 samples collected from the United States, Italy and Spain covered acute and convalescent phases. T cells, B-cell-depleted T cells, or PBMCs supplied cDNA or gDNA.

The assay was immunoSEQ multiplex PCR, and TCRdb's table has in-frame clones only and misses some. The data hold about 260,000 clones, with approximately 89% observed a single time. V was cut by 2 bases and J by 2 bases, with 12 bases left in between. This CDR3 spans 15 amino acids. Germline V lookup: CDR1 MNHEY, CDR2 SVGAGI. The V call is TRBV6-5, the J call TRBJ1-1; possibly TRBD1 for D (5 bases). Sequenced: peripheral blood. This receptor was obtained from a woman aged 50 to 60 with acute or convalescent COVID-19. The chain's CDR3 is CASSYPGQLNTEAFF. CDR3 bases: TGTGCCAGCAGTTACCCCGGACAACTCAACACTGAAGCTTTCTTT.